The 32 T cell receptor beta chains given below trace back to one sample, sequenced in a study of cytomegalovirus exposure and HLA in healthy donors. This PCR relied on a set of 60 Vbeta primers and 13 Jbeta primers. Sequencing was performed with immunoSEQ multiplex PCR; in TCRdb, only in-frame clones are kept and a portion is missing. There are about 190,000 clones in the sample; around 82% occur only once, and around 2% lies in the top ten. Specimen: PBMCs. These receptors were obtained from a man aged 18 to 35 in good health and CMV-seronegative.

This chain links TRBV9 with TRBJ2-1, with 9 bases matching TRBD1. The CDR3 has 16 amino acids. The germline V gene encodes CDR1 SGDLS and CDR2 YYNGEE. V lost 3 bases, J lost 0 bases, and 4 bases stayed unmatched. CDR3 DNA: TGTGCCAGCAGCGGGACAGGGGAGAGCTCCTACAATGAGCAGTTCTTC. It yields the protein CASSGTGESSYNEQFF.

This rearrangement joins TRBV6-5 to TRBJ1-2; D is ambiguous. The CDR3 has 16 amino acids. Trimming took off 2 bases at V and 4 bases at J, with 17 bases between the two ends. Germline V gives CDR1 MNHEY, CDR2 SVGAGI. The CDR3 region has the DNA TGTGCCAGCAGTTACAGCCCCGGGAGGGAGGGCTATGGCTACACCTTC. Its translation is CASSYSPGREGYGYTF.

The rearrangement links TRBV27 to TRBJ2-7; D might be TRBD2 (5 bases). Germline V CDR1 and CDR2: MNHEY, SMNVEV (reference sequence). V was cut by 4 bases and J by 2 bases, with 12 bases left in between. This CDR3 is built from 14 residues. The CDR3 sequence is CASSYGNPTYEQYF. The CDR3, as DNA: TGTGCCAGCAGTTACGGGAACCCCACCTACGAGCAGTACTTC.

This clone has only one observation. In nucleotides, the CDR3 is TGCGCCACCCGGACAGGGGACTACAATGAGCAGTTCTTC. This encodes CATRTGDYNEQFF. The V call is TRBV5-1, the J call TRBJ2-1, with TRBD1 matching 9 bases. Trimming took 9 bases from V and 3 from J; bases not matched to a gene: 4. CDR1 SGHRS and CDR2 YFSETQ come from the germline V gene. CDR3 length: 13 residues.

The chain uses TRBV11-2 and TRBJ2-5; D not resolved. V shed 2 bases and J shed 1 base, with 11 bases lying between them. The CDR3 spans 15 residues. Germline assignment: CDR1 SGHAT and CDR2 FQNNGV. CDR3 coding DNA: TGTGCCAGCAGCTTAATTAGTCTCCCCCAAGAGACCCAGTACTTC. It yields the protein CASSLISLPQETQYF.

The chain carries TRBV11-2 and TRBJ2-7; D not resolved. Germline V gives CDR1 SGHAT, CDR2 FQNNGV. The CDR3 contains 14 residues. V was shortened by 7 bases and J by 0 bases, with 13 bases between the two germline ends. CDR3 sequence: CASTWSSYSYEQYF. In nucleotides, the CDR3 is TGTGCCAGCACCTGGAGCAGCTACTCCTACGAGCAGTACTTC.

This chain connects TRBV13 to TRBJ1-3; 8 bases match TRBD1. CDR1 is PRHDT, CDR2 FYEKMQ, per germline (reference sequence). Losses at the gene ends were 5 bases for V and 6 bases for J; bases not matched to a gene: 12. The CDR3 runs to 16 residues. The CDR3: CASSPTDDRGENTIYF. Here the CDR3 DNA reads TGTGCCAGCAGCCCGACCGACGACAGGGGCGAAAACACCATATATTTT.

This clone has only one observation. This chain connects TRBV6-5 to TRBJ1-5; the D is unclear. Trimming removed 0 bases at V and 4 bases at J, with 7 bases between. The CDR3 runs 14 residues. The germline V gene encodes CDR1 MNHEY and CDR2 SVGAGI. Written as DNA, the CDR3 is TGTGCCAGCAGTTACTCACAGCAAAATCAGCCCCAGCATTTT. As protein: CASSYSQQNQPQHF.

The gene calls are TRBV5-5 and TRBJ2-5; possible D gene TRBD2, 6 bases. Germline-derived CDR1 and CDR2 are SGHKS and YYEKEE (reference sequence). The length of the CDR3 is 16 residues. The V end lost 5 bases, the J end lost 4 bases, and 21 bases lay between the germline ends. CDR3 nucleotide sequence: TGTGCCAGCAGGAGGAGGGGCCGGGAAACAAGAGAGACCCAGTACTTC. Protein: CASRRRGRETRETQYF.

The chain has TRBV13 and TRBJ2-7; TRBD1 is a possible D gene (6 bases). Germline V gene data show CDR1 as PRHDT and CDR2 as FYEKMQ (reference sequence). CDR3 length equals 12 residues. Trimming left V 5 bases short and J 4 bases short, with 9 bases between. CDR3 nucleotide sequence: TGTGCCAGCAGCGTACAGGGATACGAGCAGTACTTC. Amino acid sequence: CASSVQGYEQYF.

The V and J genes are TRBV18 and TRBJ2-7; D is ambiguous. Looked up from germline, CDR1 is KGHSH and CDR2 is LQKENI. The CDR3 runs 13 residues. Trimming stripped 6 bases from V and 3 bases from J, with 12 bases between. CDR3 region: CASSRSQDYEQYF. CDR3 DNA sequence: TGTGCCAGCTCCCGGAGTCAAGACTACGAGCAGTACTTC.

V is TRBV4-3 and J is TRBJ2-7, with TRBD1 matching over 7 bases. Germline CDR1 reads LGHNA; CDR2 reads YSLEER. The length of the CDR3 is 15 residues. V lost 0 bases to trimming and J lost 4 bases; unmatched junction nucleotides: 6. The CDR3 spells CASSQDHDRVYEQYF. Here the CDR3 DNA reads TGCGCCAGCAGCCAAGACCACGACAGGGTTTACGAGCAGTACTTC.

Comments on this clone: The sample contains more than one DNA sequence encoding this CDR3. The chain recombines TRBV5-1 with TRBJ2-4, with TRBD2 matching 10 bases. Germline assignment: CDR1 SGHRS and CDR2 YFSETQ. The CDR3 has 16 residues. The trim removed 0 bases at V and 7 bases at J, leaving 7 bases unmatched. The CDR3 region is CASSLEAGGPGNIQYF. The CDR3 DNA reads TGCGCCAGCAGCTTGGAAGCGGGGGGGCCGGGGAACATTCAGTACTTC.

The sample holds a few counts of this clone. The chain carries TRBV19 and TRBJ2-7, with 8 bases identical to TRBD1. J was trimmed by 6 bases and V by 3 bases; bases with no gene match: 7. Germline V gene sequence: CDR1 LNHDA, CDR2 SQIVND (reference sequence). The CDR3 is 14 amino acids. The CDR3 region is CASSIGADRGEQYF. In DNA, the CDR3 is TGTGCCAGTAGTATCGGAGCCGACAGGGGCGAGCAGTACTTC.

This clone came up once. The chain uses TRBV6-1 and TRBJ1-1; 8 bases align to TRBD1. V trimming: 6 bases; J trimming: 3 bases; junction bases outside the gene matches: 9. Germline lookup yields CDR1 MNHNS and CDR2 SASEGT. CDR3 length: 15 amino acids. CDR3 coding DNA: TGTGCCAGCAGGGAGGCAGGGGGCACGTACACTGAAGCTTTCTTT. Its translation: CASREAGGTYTEAFF.

CDR3 in DNA: TGTGCCAGCAGCACCGGTCGGGGACAGAGTTCTAATGAGCAGTTCTTC. Amino acids: CASSTGRGQSSNEQFF. The rearrangement links TRBV27 to TRBJ2-1, with 7 positions matching TRBD1. The germline V gene has CDR1 MNHEY and CDR2 SMNVEV (reference sequence). The CDR3 is 16 amino acids. The V gene end was trimmed by 6 bases and the J gene end by 7 bases; junction bases not matched to a gene: 15.

The J gene is TRBJ2-3, the V gene TRBV11-2, with 8 bases identical to TRBD1. Germline trimming cut 6 bases from V and 2 bases from J; bases unmatched to any gene: 16. This CDR3 is 18 amino acids long. Germline lookup yields CDR1 SGHAT and CDR2 FQNNGV. The chain's CDR3 is CASRKNGQGPSYTDTQYF. The DNA of the CDR3 is TGTGCCAGCAGGAAGAACGGACAGGGCCCTTCTTACACAGATACGCAGTATTTT.

The V call is TRBV18, the J call TRBJ2-2; possible D gene TRBD2, 6 bases. Trimming removed 2 bases from V and 3 bases from J, with 10 bases in between. Germline V gene sequence: CDR1 KGHSH, CDR2 LQKENI. The CDR3 is 15 amino acids. The CDR3 spells CASSPVLADTGELFF. The CDR3 nucleotides are TGTGCCAGCTCACCAGTTTTAGCGGACACCGGGGAGCTGTTTTTT.

With respect to this clone: A junction boundary mismatches the germline segment, possibly from a read error. The chain employs TRBV7-9 and TRBJ2-5; 11 bases map to TRBD2. There are 15 residues in the CDR3. Germline-derived CDR1 and CDR2 are SEHNR and FQNEAQ (reference sequence). CDR3 region: CASSLAGGVQETQYF. The CDR3 nucleotides are TGTGCCAGCAGCCTAGCGGGAGGTGTTCAAGAGACCCAGTACTTC.

This CDR3 reads CASSLAGQSAAPYEQYF. CDR3 in DNA: TGTGCCAGCAGCTTAGCGGGACAGTCGGCTGCCCCCTACGAGCAGTACTTC. The chain employs TRBV7-2 and TRBJ2-7, with 7 positions matching TRBD1. Per germline, CDR1 SGHTA and CDR2 FQGNSA. Germline trimming cut 0 bases from V and 2 bases from J; bases unmatched to any gene: 10. This CDR3 contains 17 residues.

The gene calls are TRBV9 and TRBJ1-1; 8 positions agree with TRBD1. This CDR3 is 16 amino acids long. V trimming: 0 bases; J trimming: 3 bases; junction bases outside the gene matches: 7. CDR1 and CDR2 from the germline V gene are SGDLS and YYNGEE. The CDR3 is CASSVAPTGVDTEAFF. CDR3 nucleotide sequence: TGTGCCAGCAGCGTAGCTCCGACAGGGGTGGACACTGAAGCTTTCTTT.

The V call is TRBV7-4, the J call TRBJ1-4; TRBD1 matches 8 bases. CDR1 is SGHVT and CDR2 is SQSDAQ in the germline V gene. J gave up 3 bases and V 7 bases, and 16 bases lay outside the gene matches. This CDR3 is 18 amino acids long. This chain's CDR3 is CASTWRQGAGGANEKLFF. The DNA of the CDR3 is TGTGCCAGCACCTGGAGGCAGGGGGCCGGCGGGGCTAATGAAAAACTGTTTTTT.

This clone was counted a single time. V usage is TRBV11-2 and J usage is TRBJ2-7; 7 bases are a match to TRBD1. This CDR3 is built from 15 residues. The junction had 9 bases not matched to a gene; V was cut back by 5 bases and J by 2 bases. Germline V gives CDR1 SGHAT, CDR2 FQNNGV. As DNA, the CDR3 is TGTGCCAGCAGCACCCTTAAGGGGGCTACCTACGAGCAGTACTTC. This translates into CASSTLKGATYEQYF.

About this clone: Other DNA sequences in this sample translate to the same CDR3. V is TRBV7-9 and J is TRBJ2-5, with 9 bases aligning to TRBD1. V shed 1 base, J shed 4 bases, and the junction held 1 base outside the gene matches. CDR1 and CDR2 from the germline V gene are SEHNR and FQNEAQ (reference sequence). The CDR3 length is 14 residues. The CDR3 DNA is TGTGCCAGCAGCTTAGTGGGACAGGGAGAGACCCAGTACTTC. The encoded protein is CASSLVGQGETQYF.

The rearrangement joins TRBV7-2 to TRBJ2-7; TRBD2 matches at 10 bases. The CDR3 consists of 15 residues. V lost 5 bases to trimming and J lost 5 bases; unmatched junction nucleotides: 9. Germline V gene sequence: CDR1 SGHTA, CDR2 FQGNSA. The CDR3 DNA is TGTGCCAGCAGCACAAGCGGGAGGGCCTTCGACGAGCAGTACTTC. Encoded protein: CASSTSGRAFDEQYF.

This sequence joins TRBV15 and TRBJ2-5; D unresolved. This CDR3 spans 13 amino acids. Trimming pared 5 bases from V and 5 bases from J, leaving 12 bases between. Germline-derived CDR1 and CDR2 are LNHNV and YYDKDF (reference sequence). CDR3 loop: CATSLMPGETQYF. The CDR3 DNA follows: TGTGCCACCAGCTTAATGCCCGGGGAGACCCAGTACTTC.

V usage is TRBV7-2 and J usage is TRBJ1-1, with 11 bases identical to TRBD1. In germline, CDR1 is SGHTA, CDR2 FQGNSA. The CDR3 totals 14 residues. The ends lost 5 bases at V and 4 bases at J; junction bases unmatched: 3. The CDR3 DNA is TGTGCCAGCAGCACCGGGACAGGGGGCACTGAAGCTTTCTTT. Translated: CASSTGTGGTEAFF.

CDR3 protein: CASSLGSGRYNEQFF. The CDR3 DNA reads as TGTGCCAGCAGCTTAGGATCTGGTCGGTACAATGAGCAGTTCTTC. The gene calls are TRBV7-8 and TRBJ2-1; D uncertain. Per the germline V gene, CDR1 is SGHVS and CDR2 is FQNEAQ. The V end lost 1 base, the J end lost 4 bases, and 11 bases lay between the germline ends. This CDR3 is built from 15 residues.

The chain combines TRBV7-8 with TRBJ2-5, with D perhaps matching TRBD2 (6 bases). The J call may be faulty, since TRBJ2-7 better matches the DNA end. The CDR3 sequence is 14 residues long. Germline V gene data show CDR1 as SGHVS and CDR2 as FQNEAQ. Here the CDR3 reads CASSYHGSSYEQYF. CDR3 nucleotide sequence: TGTGCCAGCAGCTACCACGGGAGCTCCTACGAGCAGTACTTC.

This clone has a handful of counts. Here the CDR3 reads CASSKRAGGISGANVLTF. The CDR3 DNA follows: TGCGCCAGCAGCAAAAGGGCAGGGGGAATCTCTGGGGCCAACGTCCTGACTTTC. The chain has TRBV5-1 and TRBJ2-6; 7 bases fit TRBD1. Losses at the gene ends were 4 bases for V and 0 bases for J; bases not matched to a gene: 10. The CDR3 totals 18 residues. Per the germline V gene, CDR1 is SGHRS and CDR2 is YFSETQ.

The chain recombines TRBV6-1 with TRBJ2-7; 8 bases map to TRBD1. J gave up 5 bases and V 6 bases, and 3 bases lay outside the gene matches. This CDR3 spans 12 amino acids. Germline V CDR1 and CDR2: MNHNS, SASEGT. CDR3 in amino acids: CASSQTGDEQYF. Written as DNA, the CDR3 is TGTGCCAGCAGCCAGACAGGGGACGAGCAGTACTTC.

This chain uses TRBV4-3 with TRBJ2-7, with 7 nucleotides matching TRBD2. After removal of 1 base from V and 0 bases from J, the junction contained 9 bases not matched to a gene. The germline V gene encodes CDR1 LGHNA and CDR2 YSLEER. This CDR3 contains 17 residues. The CDR3 DNA follows: TGCGCCAGCAGCCAAGGGCTAGGGTCGGGGGGCTCCTACGAGCAGTACTTC. Translated, it gives CASSQGLGSGGSYEQYF.